These 27 T cell receptor beta chains came from one sample sequenced in a study of human T cells and chemical hapten exposure. The time point: patch test 2, 6 weeks after DPC sensitization. As for treatment: therapeutic diphenylcyclopropenone sensitization with weekly scalp DPC. TCRdb reprocessed the RACE reads with MiXCR, giving one entry per CDR3 protein. The sample lists over 100,000 distinct CDR3 sequences; about a tenth were seen once. Material: whole blood, obtained in connection with sensitization to the hapten diphenylcyclopropenone (DPC). These receptors came from a middle-aged woman with alopecia areata. Some clones in this sample may be carry-over from other donors' samples.

This clonotype was picked up many times. V and J are TRBV12-3 or TRBV12-4 and TRBJ2-6, with D maybe TRBD2 (5 bases). The CDR3 is made up of 14 amino acids. Trimming removed 6 bases at V and 0 bases at J, with 6 bases between. The CDR3 coding sequence is TGTGCCAGCAGCGGGGACTCTGGGGCCAACGTCCTGACTTTC. This sequence encodes CASSGDSGANVLTF.

A few counts support this clonotype. V is TRBV12-3 or TRBV12-4 and J is TRBJ2-2; maybe TRBD2 (6 bases). The V gene lost 3 bases and the J gene lost 1 base, with 6 bases spanning the gap. The CDR3 contains 14 residues. The chain's CDR3 is CASSFGGNTGELFF. DNA for the CDR3: TGTGCCAGCAGTTTCGGGGGGAACACCGGGGAGCTGTTTTTT.

The rearrangement joins TRBV29-1 to TRBJ1-6; D might be TRBD1 (6 bases). Trimming removed 6 bases at V and 6 bases at J, with 18 bases between. The CDR3 runs 15 residues. From germline, CDR1 is SQVTM and CDR2 ANQGSEA. The chain's CDR3 is CSVGDRLPINSPLHF. The DNA of the CDR3 is TGCAGCGTCGGCGACAGGTTACCGATTAATTCACCCCTCCACTTT. Complete variable domain (other parts from reference TRBV29-1 and TRBJ1-6): SAVISQKPSRDICQRGTSLTIQCQVDSQVTMMFWYRQQPGQSLTLIATANQGSEATYESGFVIDKFPISRPNLTFSTLTVSNMSPEDSSIYLCSVGDRLPINSPLHFGNGTRLTVT.

This clonotype showed up just a few times. The genes are TRBV5-1 and TRBJ2-1; tentative D call: TRBD2 (6 bases). Germline V lookup: CDR1 SGHRS, CDR2 YFSETQ. This CDR3 contains 14 residues. V lost 2 bases, J lost 3 bases, and 9 bases lay in between. The CDR3 bases are TGCGCCAGCAGCTTCGGAGGGAGCTACAATGAGCAGTTCTTC. This codes for CASSFGGSYNEQFF.

This clonotype turned up a few times. The chain uses TRBV6-6 and TRBJ1-6; the match to TRBD1 covers 11 bases. J lost 10 bases, V lost 10 bases, and 9 bases had no gene match. There are 14 residues in the CDR3. Germline V gives CDR1 MNHNY, CDR2 SVGAGI (reference sequence). The CDR3 nucleotides are TGTGCCATTGCTTCCGGGACAGGGGGATCACCCCTCCACTTT. Translating gives CAIASGTGGSPLHF.

In its sample, this clonotype was seen many times. The rearrangement joins TRBV11-2 to TRBJ2-1; D possibly corresponds to TRBD2 (7 bases). Trimming shortened V by 6 bases and J by 7 bases, and 16 bases separated the two germline ends. There are 14 residues in the CDR3. Germline V lookup: CDR1 SGHAT, CDR2 FQNNGV. The chain's CDR3 is CASSWAGARNEQFF. CDR3 coding DNA: TGTGCCAGCAGTTGGGCGGGGGCAAGGAATGAGCAGTTCTTC.

This clonotype showed up many times. V usage is TRBV7-2 and J usage is TRBJ1-5; no firm D call. Between the trimmed V and J ends, which lost 1 base and 6 bases, there was a span of 13 bases. The CDR3 consists of 15 residues. CDR1 SGHTA and CDR2 FQGNSA come from the germline V gene. In DNA, the CDR3 is TGTGCCAGCAGCTTAGGAGGGTTGGATAGTCAGCCCCAGCATTTT. Its protein product is CASSLGGLDSQPQHF.

In its sample, this clonotype was seen a few times. The rearrangement uses TRBV15 and TRBJ2-3, with D uncertain. Trimming removed 4 bases at V and 1 base at J, with 9 bases between. Germline CDR1 is LNHNV and CDR2 is YYDKDF (reference sequence). This CDR3 region has 14 residues. The CDR3 spells CATSTSFGTDTQYF. The CDR3 nucleotides read TGTGCCACCAGCACCTCATTCGGCACAGATACGCAGTATTTT.

The gene calls are TRBV7-2 and TRBJ2-1, with TRBD2 identical over 8 bases. V shed 0 bases and J 8 bases; nucleotides not matched to a gene: 3. In germline, CDR1 is SGHTA, CDR2 FQGNSA. The CDR3 runs 14 residues. In nucleotides, the CDR3 is TGTGCCAGCAGCTTAGCGCGGGGGGACTATGAGCAGTTCTTC. This codes for CASSLARGDYEQFF. The whole variable domain, filled in from reference TRBV7-2 and TRBJ2-1, reads GAGVSQSPSNKVTEKGKDVELRCDPISGHTALYWYRQSLGQGLEFLIYFQGNSAPDKSGLPSDRFSAERTGGSVSTLTIQRTQQEDSAVYLCASSLARGDYEQFFGPGTRLTVL.

The chain couples TRBV13 to TRBJ2-7; 8 nucleotides line up with TRBD1. Germline V gene data show CDR1 as PRHDT and CDR2 as FYEKMQ (reference sequence). CDR3 length equals 13 residues. V shed 6 bases, J shed 3 bases, and the junction held 4 bases outside the gene matches. For the CDR3, the DNA is TGTGCCAGCAGTCACACAGGGGGCTACGAGCAGTACTTC. Its translation: CASSHTGGYEQYF.

The sample holds many counts of this clonotype. This chain joins TRBV5-1 and TRBJ2-7; no clear D. Germline V CDR1 and CDR2: SGHRS, YFSETQ. This CDR3 region has 14 residues. The V end was cut by 0 bases, the J end by 6 bases, with 13 bases between. The CDR3 reads CASSLDSPSSEQYF. The DNA of the CDR3 is TGCGCCAGCAGCTTGGACAGCCCTTCCAGCGAGCAGTACTTC.

J is TRBJ2-4 and V is TRBV3-1; possible D gene TRBD2, 5 bases. CDR1 and CDR2 (germline): LGHDT, YNNKEL (reference sequence). Between the trimmed V and J ends, which lost 1 base and 5 bases, there was a span of 15 bases. This CDR3 has 16 amino acids. CDR3 protein: CASSQGGRGNENIQYF. CDR3 nucleotide sequence: TGTGCCAGCAGCCAAGGGGGAAGAGGGAATGAAAACATTCAGTACTTC.

In its sample, this clonotype was seen a few times. A read error may account for a junction end that differs from germline. The V gene is TRBV11-2, the J gene TRBJ1-4; maybe TRBD1 (5 bases). CDR1 SGHAT and CDR2 FQNNGV come from the germline V gene. The CDR3 totals 14 residues. CDR3 sequence (DNA): TGTGCCAGCAGCAAATGGGGGACGGGGGAAAAATTGTTTTTT. Translation gives CASSKWGTGEKLFF.

This clonotype was seen repeatedly, ten times or more. CDR3 protein: CASWDRIYGYTF. The CDR3 nucleotides read TGTGCCAGCTGGGACAGGATCTATGGCTACACCTTC. The V call is TRBV6-2 or TRBV6-3, the J call TRBJ1-2; TRBD1 agrees at 8 bases. CDR3 length: 12 amino acids. Trimming cost V 8 bases and J 4 bases; bases outside gene matches: 3. Per the germline V gene, CDR1 is MNHEY and CDR2 is SVGEGT.

The chain is built from TRBV6-5 and TRBJ2-1, with D possibly being TRBD1 (8 bases). V lost 6 bases and J 10 bases, leaving 16 bases between the germline ends. The CDR3 has 13 amino acids. Germline V CDR1 and CDR2: MNHEY, SVGAGI. The CDR3 is CASRRNRGGEQFF. In nucleotides, the CDR3 is TGTGCCAGCAGAAGAAACAGGGGGGGCGAGCAGTTCTTC.

This clonotype was counted at least ten times. This chain joins TRBV7-9 and TRBJ1-5; 7 nucleotides align to TRBD1. V gave up 4 bases and J gave up 5 bases; unmatched junction bases: 5. CDR1 SEHNR and CDR2 FQNEAQ come from the germline V gene (reference sequence). The length of the CDR3 is 14 residues. CDR3 nucleotides: TGTGCCAGCAGCTCGACAGGGCCTGATCAGCCCCAGCATTTT. Protein sequence: CASSSTGPDQPQHF.

J is TRBJ1-5 and V is TRBV3-1; D is undetermined. Between the trimmed V and J ends, which lost 1 base and 1 base, there was a span of 8 bases. This CDR3 has 15 residues. Germline-derived CDR1 and CDR2 are LGHDT and YNNKEL (reference sequence). The CDR3 protein is CASSQGGLSNQPQHF. The CDR3, as DNA: TGTGCCAGCAGCCAAGGAGGGCTCAGCAATCAGCCCCAGCATTTT.

This clonotype was detected ten times or more. V is TRBV7-2 and J is TRBJ2-4; D gene unclear. The CDR3 sequence is 15 residues long. CDR1 and CDR2 (germline): SGHTA, FQGNSA. Trimming stripped 2 bases from V and 4 bases from J, with 12 bases between. CDR3 bases: TGTGCCAGCAGCTTAACTGGCTCTTTAAAAAACATTCAGTACTTC. Amino acid sequence: CASSLTGSLKNIQYF.

V usage is TRBV4-1 and J usage is TRBJ1-6, with TRBD1 matching over 7 bases. The trim removed 5 bases at V and 2 bases at J, leaving 3 bases unmatched. CDR3 size: 15 residues. The V gene's germline CDR1 is MGHRA and CDR2 YSYEKL. This chain's CDR3 is CASSSGTAYNSPLHF. CDR3 in DNA: TGCGCCAGCAGCTCCGGGACAGCCTATAATTCACCCCTCCACTTT.

This clonotype has a count of ten or more. The rearrangement uses TRBV6-2 or TRBV6-3 and TRBJ2-3; the D is unclear. Germline-derived CDR1 and CDR2 are MNHEY and SVGEGT. The CDR3 extends over 16 amino acids. The V end lost 5 bases, the J end lost 2 bases, and 17 bases lay between the germline ends. The CDR3 DNA reads TGTGCCAGCAGTACCCGGGTGCGCTACTACACAGATACGCAGTATTTT. This sequence encodes CASSTRVRYYTDTQYF.

This clonotype was observed a few times. V is TRBV28 and J is TRBJ2-1, with TRBD2 identical over 10 bases. The CDR3 loop spans 17 amino acids. J was trimmed by 2 bases and V by 0 bases; bases with no gene match: 4. Germline V gene lookup returns CDR1 MDHEN and CDR2 SYDVKM. CDR3 loop: CASSLWGLAGAYNEQFF. CDR3 nucleotides: TGTGCCAGCAGTTTATGGGGTCTAGCGGGGGCCTACAATGAGCAGTTCTTC.

This clonotype was counted only a few times. V gene TRBV7-2 combines with J gene TRBJ2-1; the D is unclear. Germline CDR1 SGHTA, CDR2 FQGNSA. Trimming took 7 bases from V and 2 from J, leaving 15 bases between them. This CDR3 has 15 residues. CDR3 in amino acids: CASTPMVGTYNEQFF. The CDR3 region has the DNA TGTGCCAGCACCCCAATGGTCGGCACCTACAATGAGCAGTTCTTC.

This clonotype was observed at least ten times. The chain uses TRBV5-6 and TRBJ2-4; weak D call: TRBD1 (5 bases). Between the trimmed V and J ends, which lost 1 base and 5 bases, there was a span of 16 bases. The germline V gene encodes CDR1 SGHDT and CDR2 YYEEEE. The CDR3 totals 16 residues. DNA for the CDR3: TGTGCCAGCAGCTTGTTGCCACAGGCCAGGCAAAACATTCAGTACTTC. This gives the protein CASSLLPQARQNIQYF.

The chain has TRBV28 and TRBJ2-5; 7 positions agree with TRBD2. Germline CDR1 and CDR2: MDHEN and SYDVKM. The CDR3 is made up of 14 amino acids. The J segment lost 0 bases and the V segment lost 2 bases, leaving 0 bases of the junction unmatched. In nucleotides, the CDR3 is TGTGCCAGCAGTTTAGGGGGGGACCAAGAGACCCAGTACTTC. Its protein product is CASSLGGDQETQYF.

The chain links TRBV29-1 to TRBJ1-2; no definite D call. The CDR3 spans 9 residues. The V end was cut by 5 bases, the J end by 7 bases, with 5 bases between. Germline lookup yields CDR1 SQVTM and CDR2 ANQGSEA. CDR3 in amino acids: CSVTFGYTF. As DNA, the CDR3 is TGCAGCGTTACTTTTGGCTACACCTTC. Full variable domain (remainder filled in from reference TRBV29-1 and TRBJ1-2): SAVISQKPSRDICQRGTSLTIQCQVDSQVTMMFWYRQQPGQSLTLIATANQGSEATYESGFVIDKFPISRPNLTFSTLTVSNMSPEDSSIYLCSVTFGYTFGSGTRLTVV.

This clonotype has a count of ten or more. This rearrangement joins TRBV6-2 or TRBV6-3 to TRBJ1-2, with a weak D call TRBD1 (6 bases). The V end lost 0 bases, the J end lost 4 bases, and 15 bases lay between the germline ends. The germline gives CDR1 MNHEY, CDR2 SVGEGT. CDR3 length: 16 residues. In DNA, the CDR3 is TGTGCCAGCAGTTACTCCCAGGGGAGCAAGGCCTATGGCTACACCTTC. This gives the protein CASSYSQGSKAYGYTF.

The sample holds many counts of this clonotype. The chain carries TRBV6-6 and TRBJ2-7, with 8 bases fitting TRBD2. Germline V gene data show CDR1 as MNHNY and CDR2 as SVGAGI (reference sequence). CDR3 size: 17 residues. Losses at the gene ends were 0 bases for V and 2 bases for J; bases not matched to a gene: 9. The CDR3 is CASSYSIGGGLTYEQYF. The CDR3 bases are TGTGCCAGCAGTTACTCGATCGGGGGGGGCCTAACCTACGAGCAGTACTTC.